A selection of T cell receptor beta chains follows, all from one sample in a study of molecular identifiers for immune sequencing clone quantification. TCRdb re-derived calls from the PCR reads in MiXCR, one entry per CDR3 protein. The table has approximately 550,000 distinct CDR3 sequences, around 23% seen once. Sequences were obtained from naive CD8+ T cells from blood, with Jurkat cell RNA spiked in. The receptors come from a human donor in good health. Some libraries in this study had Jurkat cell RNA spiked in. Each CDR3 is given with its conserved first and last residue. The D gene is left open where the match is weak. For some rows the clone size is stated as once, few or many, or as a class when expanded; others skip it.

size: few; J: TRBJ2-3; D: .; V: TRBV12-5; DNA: TGTGCTAGTGGTTTTTCGGCAGGGGTCACAGATACGCAGTATTTT; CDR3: CASGFSAGVTDTQYF
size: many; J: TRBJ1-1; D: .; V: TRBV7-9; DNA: TGTGCCAGCAGTGCGGGAGTAACTGAAGCTTTCTTT; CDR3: CASSAGVTEAFF
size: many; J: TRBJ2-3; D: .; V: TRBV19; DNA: TGTGCCAGTAGTATAGTTGGACAGCTCGAATACACAGATACGCAGTATTTT; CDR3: CASSIVGQLEYTDTQYF
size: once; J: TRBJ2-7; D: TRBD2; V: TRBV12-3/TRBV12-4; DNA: TGTGCCAGCAGCCCTCCTGCCCGGGGAGGGTACGAGCGGTACTTC; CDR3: CASSPPARGGYERYF
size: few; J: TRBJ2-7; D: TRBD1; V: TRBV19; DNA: TGTGCCAGTAGTATCTTCCCGGGACAGGGGAACGAGCAGTACTTC; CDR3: CASSIFPGQGNEQYF
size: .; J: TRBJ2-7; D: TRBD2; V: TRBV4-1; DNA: TGCGCCAGCAGCCAAGATTGGGGGGACTACGAGCGGTGCTTC; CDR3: CASSQDWGDYERCF
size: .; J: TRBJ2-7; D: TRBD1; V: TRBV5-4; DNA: TGTGCCAGCAGCCCCGGGACAGGCCTTGGGGACGAGCAGTACTTC; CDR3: CASSPGTGLGDEQYF
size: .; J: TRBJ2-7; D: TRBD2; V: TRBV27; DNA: TGTGCCAGCAGAGGACTAGCGGACGAGCAGTACTTC; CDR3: CASRGLADEQYF
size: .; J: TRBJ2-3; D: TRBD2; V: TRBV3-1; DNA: TGTGCCAGCAGCCAAACAAGACTAGCGGGAGGTACAGATACGCAGTATTTT; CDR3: CASSQTRLAGGTDTQYF
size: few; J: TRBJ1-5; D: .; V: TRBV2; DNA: TGTGCCAGCAGGACAGGCACGACCTTGACAAATCAGCCCCAGCATTTT; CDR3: CASRTGTTLTNQPQHF
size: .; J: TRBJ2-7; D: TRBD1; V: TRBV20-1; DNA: TGCAGTGCTAGACGGACAGGGTGGTCCTACGAGCAGTACTTC; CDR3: CSARRTGWSYEQYF
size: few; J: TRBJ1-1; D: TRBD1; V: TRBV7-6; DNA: TGTGCCAGCAGCCCCGGGACAGGGGGCGCCTACACTGAAGCTTTCTTT; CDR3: CASSPGTGGAYTEAFF